The clone carrying this TCR beta chain turned up a few times. The sample originates from a study of blood T cell repertoires in COVID-19. The overall study: Acute and convalescent COVID-19 specimens originated in the United States, Italy and Spain. T cells, B-cell-depleted T cells, or PBMCs supplied cDNA or gDNA.

Germline V CDR1 and CDR2: SGHNT, YYREEE (reference sequence). Trimming removed 6 bases at V and 1 base at J, with 10 bases between. There are 13 residues in the CDR3. As handled by the study authors: Nucleated cell number was recorded as an estimate derived from reference gene primer amplification. Produced via immunoSEQ multiplex PCR; TCRdb's table is partial and in-frame only. The V and J calls and clone size were taken over from that table, and D and trimming were inferred from the DNA. Among around 100,000 clones listed, more than 85% were seen once. This TCR was sampled from a man aged 50-60 years with active COVID-19. V is TRBV5-4 and J is TRBJ1-2; the D gene is possibly TRBD1 (5 bases). The specimen sequenced was peripheral blood. This CDR3 reads CASTTQVNYGYTF. The CDR3 region has the DNA TGTGCCAGCACGACACAGGTTAACTATGGCTACACCTTC.